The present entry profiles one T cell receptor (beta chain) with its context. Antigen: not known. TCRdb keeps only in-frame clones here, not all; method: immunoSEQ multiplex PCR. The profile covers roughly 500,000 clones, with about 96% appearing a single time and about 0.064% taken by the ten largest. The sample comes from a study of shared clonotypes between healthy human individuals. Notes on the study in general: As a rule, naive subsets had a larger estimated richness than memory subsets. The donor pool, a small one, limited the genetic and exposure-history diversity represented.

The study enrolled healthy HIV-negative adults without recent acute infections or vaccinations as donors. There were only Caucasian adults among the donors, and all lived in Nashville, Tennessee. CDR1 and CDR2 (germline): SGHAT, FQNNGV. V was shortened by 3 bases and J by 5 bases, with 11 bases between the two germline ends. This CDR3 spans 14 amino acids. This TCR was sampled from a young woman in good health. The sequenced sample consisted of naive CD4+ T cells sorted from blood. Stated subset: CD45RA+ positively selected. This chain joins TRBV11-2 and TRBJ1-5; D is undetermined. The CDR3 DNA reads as TGTGCCAGCAGCTTCAGTGGGGAGGATCAGCCCCAGCATTTT. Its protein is CASSFSGEDQPQHF.